The next 4 T cell receptor beta chains were all read from a single sample in a study of identical twins. TCRdb itself ran the 5' RACE reads through MiXCR, one entry per CDR3 protein. The table records 1.5 million to 2 million distinct CDR3 sequences, 25% to 35% of them present only once. The sample taken for sequencing was cord blood. These receptors were collected from a newborn girl in good health.

V is TRBV5-6 and J is TRBJ2-7; possibly TRBD1 for D (6 bases). The CDR3 sequence is 14 residues long. Between the trimmed V and J ends, which lost 9 bases and 2 bases, there was a span of 18 bases. From germline, CDR1 is SGHDT and CDR2 YYEEEE. CDR3 DNA sequence: TGTGCCACCCATCTGGGGGCAACTCCCTACGAGCAGTACTTC. Protein: CATHLGATPYEQYF.

The chain employs TRBV6-6 and TRBJ2-2; no firm D call. Germline loops: CDR1 MNHNY, CDR2 SVGAGI (reference sequence). This CDR3 is built from 12 residues. The V gene lost 0 bases and the J gene lost 8 bases, with 4 bases spanning the gap. The CDR3 spells CASSYSEGELFF. CDR3 coding DNA: TGTGCCAGCAGTTACTCGGAAGGGGAGCTGTTTTTT.

This clonotype was seen a handful of times. This chain connects TRBV6-5 to TRBJ1-1; a possible D gene is TRBD1 (6 bases). The CDR3 runs to 15 residues. The V gene's germline CDR1 is MNHEY and CDR2 SVGAGI. V lost 0 bases and J lost 0, with 8 bases in between. The CDR3 is CASSYSRGVNTEAFF. The CDR3 DNA reads TGTGCCAGCAGTTACTCGAGGGGGGTGAACACTGAAGCTTTCTTT.

The table lists this clonotype with a few counts. The CDR3 nucleotides read TGTGCCAGCAGGAGGTCGGGGGCACGGGCCAAAAACATTCAGTACTTC. It encodes CASRRSGARAKNIQYF. The rearrangement links TRBV6-6 to TRBJ2-4; D is tentatively TRBD1 or TRBD2 (6 bases each). Trimming removed 6 bases at V and 1 base at J, with 16 bases between. The CDR3 loop spans 16 amino acids. Germline V gives CDR1 MNHNY, CDR2 SVGAGI (reference sequence).